This is a list of T cell receptor beta chains from one sample in a study of blood T cell repertoires in COVID-19. Sequenced by immunoSEQ multiplex PCR; TCRdb stores in-frame clones only, minus some. The data hold approximately 200,000 clones, with roughly 90% observed a single time. The material sequenced was peripheral blood. The receptors shown here come from a woman in her sixties or seventies with acute or convalescent COVID-19. The CDR3 runs from the conserved cysteine through the conserved F or W. The D gene is left open where the match is weak. Expanded clones are given a class, and other clones once, few, many or no size at all.

cdr3_nt	cdr3_aa	clone_size	d_call	v_call	j_call
TGTGCCAGCAGTGAGCGGGTAGCGGGTACCAGAAATACGCAGTATTTT	CASSERVAGTRNTQYF	.	TRBD2	TRBV2	TRBJ2-3
TGTGCCAGTAGTATATCCGGACAGTATGGCTACACCTTC	CASSISGQYGYTF	.	.	TRBV19	TRBJ1-2
TGCGCCAGCAGACATACTGGGGCAAAAGAGACCCAGTACTTC	CASRHTGAKETQYF	.	.	TRBV4-1	TRBJ2-5
TGTGCCAGCAGCCCTGGAAACAGGGCCTACGAGCAGTACTTC	CASSPGNRAYEQYF	.	.	TRBV28	TRBJ2-7
TGTGCCAGCAGCTTCACCCGGGACTCCGCTAGCACAGATACGCAGTATTTT	CASSFTRDSASTDTQYF	.	.	TRBV7-9	TRBJ2-3
TGTGCCACCCCGGACAGGGAGGATGAAAAACTGTTTTTT	CATPDREDEKLFF	once	TRBD1	TRBV24-1	TRBJ1-4
TGTGCCAGCAGCCAAGACGAGTCCTATGGCTACACCTTC	CASSQDESYGYTF	.	.	TRBV3-1/TRBV3-2	TRBJ1-2
TGTGCCAGCAGGACAGGATACAATGAGCAGTTCTTC	CASRTGYNEQFF	.	.	TRBV2	TRBJ2-1
TGTGCTAGTGGTTCCCCCGGACAGGGGGGAATGAACACTGAAGCTTTCTTT	CASGSPGQGGMNTEAFF	once	TRBD1	TRBV12-5	TRBJ1-1
TGTGCCACCGACAAAAGAGGGCAGCCCCAGCATTTT	CATDKRGQPQHF	.	.	TRBV28	TRBJ1-5
TGTGCCAGCAGCCAAGAATTAACAGGGGGATTTAGTGGCTACACCTTC	CASSQELTGGFSGYTF	.	TRBD1	TRBV4-2	TRBJ1-2
TGTGCCAGCAGGACTAGCGGGGACCGGGCGGATACGCAGTATTTT	CASRTSGDRADTQYF	.	TRBD2	TRBV27	TRBJ2-3
TGTGCCAGCAGCTTAGCTGGGACAGCAAACTATGGCTACACCTTC	CASSLAGTANYGYTF	.	TRBD1	TRBV7-2	TRBJ1-2
TGTGCCAGCTCTCTCACAGGGACGGGTGGCTACACCTTC	CASSLTGTGGYTF	.	.	TRBV6-5	TRBJ1-2
TGTGCCAGCAGAACCAGACAGAACACTGAAGCTTTCTTT	CASRTRQNTEAFF	.	.	TRBV6-5	TRBJ1-1
TGTGCCAGCCGGGCGACTAGCGGATACAATGAGCAGTTCTTC	CASRATSGYNEQFF	once	TRBD2	TRBV27	TRBJ2-1
TGTGCCAGCTTCCGAGGCGGCGCCCAAGAGACCCAGTACTTC	CASFRGGAQETQYF	.	.	TRBV6-5	TRBJ2-5
TGTGCCAGCAGCGAAGGGGGACCGAACACTGAAGCTTTCTTT	CASSEGGPNTEAFF	.	.	TRBV7-2	TRBJ1-1
TGTGCCAGCAGTGAATACGGCTCCTATAATTCACCCCTCCACTTT	CASSEYGSYNSPLHF	.	.	TRBV25-1	TRBJ1-6
TGTGCCAGCAGGAACGGGGGGGCATCTCAAGAGACCCAGTACTTC	CASRNGGASQETQYF	.	TRBD2	TRBV6-5	TRBJ2-5
TGTGCCAGCAGCTCGGACAGGGCCCTCGAGCAGTACTTC	CASSSDRALEQYF	.	TRBD1	TRBV7-2	TRBJ2-7
TGTGCCAGCTCACCGGGACAGGGGGACCCAAGAAACACTGAAGCTTTCTTT	CASSPGQGDPRNTEAFF	.	TRBD1	TRBV18	TRBJ1-1
TGTGCCACCAGCAGGATAGCGGGAGAAGGTTCCTACAATGAGCAGTTCTTC	CATSRIAGEGSYNEQFF	.	TRBD2	TRBV15	TRBJ2-1
TGTGCCACCAGTGATTCGTCGGCGGGGGAGACCCAGTACTTC	CATSDSSAGETQYF	once	.	TRBV24-1	TRBJ2-5
TGCGCCAGCAGTCAATGTACCCTTGGCGGCCCCACACCACATGGGAACACTGAAGCTTTCTTT	CASSQCTLGGPTPHGNTEAFF	.	.	TRBV23-1	TRBJ1-1
TGCGCCAGCAGCTTTCAGGGGGACTATGGCTACACCTTC	CASSFQGDYGYTF	.	TRBD1	TRBV5-1	TRBJ1-2
TGTGCCAGCACCGAGTCTGGAAACACCATATATTTT	CASTESGNTIYF	.	.	TRBV28	TRBJ1-3
TGTGCCAGCAGTTTCAGGGGTCCAACGGGACAGCCCCAGCATTTT	CASSFRGPTGQPQHF	.	.	TRBV28	TRBJ1-5
TGTGCCAGCAGCTCCGGATACAGGGGAAACGGCTACACCTTC	CASSSGYRGNGYTF	.	TRBD1	TRBV7-8	TRBJ1-2
TGTGCCAGTAGTACAAGACAGGGGGCCCAGCCCCAGCATTTT	CASSTRQGAQPQHF	once	TRBD1	TRBV19	TRBJ1-5
TGTGCCAGCATTTATAAGCGACCGAGGGAGCAGTTCTTC	CASIYKRPREQFF	.	.	TRBV6-2/TRBV6-3	TRBJ2-1
TGTGCCAGCAGCTCCGACAGGGGGGCGGGTGGCTACACCTTC	CASSSDRGAGGYTF	.	TRBD1	TRBV6-6	TRBJ1-2
TGCGCCAGCAGCTTGGCCGGGGGGTTGGCTGGCTACACCTTC	CASSLAGGLAGYTF	.	.	TRBV5-1	TRBJ1-2
TGTGCCAGTAGGGCTACAGGGTTGGAATCCGGGGAGCTGTTTTTT	CASRATGLESGELFF	few	.	TRBV19	TRBJ2-2
TGTGCCAGCAGCATAGGGGGACAGGGGATAGCTTTCTTT	CASSIGGQGIAFF	.	TRBD1	TRBV7-8	TRBJ1-1
TGTGCCAGCAGCCTGACTGGTCCCTACGAGCAGTACTTC	CASSLTGPYEQYF	.	.	TRBV6-2/TRBV6-3	TRBJ2-7
TGTGCCAGCAGCCCCAGGCTGGGGGCAGGCACTGAAGCTTTCTTT	CASSPRLGAGTEAFF	.	.	TRBV5-4	TRBJ1-1
TGCGCCAGCAGCTCGACCGACAGGGGCGTAGACCGCGGGGAGCTGTTTTTT	CASSSTDRGVDRGELFF	.	TRBD1	TRBV5-1	TRBJ2-2
TGCGCCAGCAGCCTGAAAACCGGGACTAGCGGGATCGGGACCCAAGAGACCCAGTACTTC	CASSLKTGTSGIGTQETQYF	.	TRBD2	TRBV5-1	TRBJ2-5
TGTGCCAGCAGCTTAAGAGTAGCGGGAAGGGACAATGAGCAGTTCTTC	CASSLRVAGRDNEQFF	.	TRBD2	TRBV11-3	TRBJ2-1
TGTGCCAGCAGCTCTCCGAACTCTTCACCCCCCTACGAGCAGTACTTC	CASSSPNSSPPYEQYF	.	.	TRBV28	TRBJ2-7
TGTGCCACCAGCTCGTATTGGGGACAGCTAGAGACCCAGTACTTC	CATSSYWGQLETQYF	once	TRBD1	TRBV15	TRBJ2-5
TGTGCCAGCAGTTTAAGCGGGGGGGACACAGATACGCAGTATTTT	CASSLSGGDTDTQYF	.	TRBD2	TRBV6-6	TRBJ2-3
TGTGCCTGGAGTAAGGCAGGGGGAAATCAGCCCCAGCATTTT	CAWSKAGGNQPQHF	once	TRBD1	TRBV30	TRBJ1-5
TGTGCCAGCAGCCAGTTCAGGGGTCCCTACGAGCAGTACTTC	CASSQFRGPYEQYF	.	.	TRBV14	TRBJ2-7
TGTGCCAGCAGTTTACAAAAGAGGACTGAAGCTTTCTTT	CASSLQKRTEAFF	.	.	TRBV12-3/TRBV12-4	TRBJ1-1
TGCGCCAGCAGATTGAGGCCAGGGCCTTATGGCTACACCTTC	CASRLRPGPYGYTF	.	.	TRBV5-1	TRBJ1-2
TGTGCCAGCAAAGAAATAGGTGGACAGGCCGAAAAACTGTTTTTT	CASKEIGGQAEKLFF	.	TRBD1	TRBV2	TRBJ1-4
TGTGCCAGGGGGACAGGAAGTTCTGGAAACACCATATATTTT	CARGTGSSGNTIYF	.	TRBD1	TRBV2	TRBJ1-3
TGTGCCAGCAGACAGGGTGGCTATGGCTACACCTTC	CASRQGGYGYTF	.	.	TRBV28	TRBJ1-2
TGTGCCAGCAGCTTGTCAGGGTCTGAAGCTTTCTTT	CASSLSGSEAFF	few	.	TRBV7-9	TRBJ1-1
TGCAGCGTTGGACCGGGAGGGGTGAACACTGAAGCTTTCTTT	CSVGPGGVNTEAFF	.	.	TRBV29-1	TRBJ1-1
TGTGCCAGCTCCAAAACTAGCGGGAGTGAGACCCAGTACTTC	CASSKTSGSETQYF	.	TRBD2	TRBV11-2	TRBJ2-5
TGTGCCAGCAGACCACCCGCAACTACAGGGGCGCGAGAGACCCAGTACTTC	CASRPPATTGARETQYF	.	TRBD1	TRBV28	TRBJ2-5
TGTGCCTGGAGTCCAGGGGAGTACACTGAAGCTTTCTTT	CAWSPGEYTEAFF	.	.	TRBV30	TRBJ1-1